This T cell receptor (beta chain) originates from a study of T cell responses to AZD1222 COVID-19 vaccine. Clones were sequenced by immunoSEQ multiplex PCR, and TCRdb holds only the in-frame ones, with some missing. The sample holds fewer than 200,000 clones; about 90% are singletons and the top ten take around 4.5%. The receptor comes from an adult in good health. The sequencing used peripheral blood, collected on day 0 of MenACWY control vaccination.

Here the CDR3 reads CASSIPGASKNIQYF. CDR3 DNA sequence: TGTGCCAGTAGTATCCCCGGGGCCTCCAAAAACATTCAGTACTTC. The chain uses TRBV19 and TRBJ2-4, with D perhaps being TRBD1 or TRBD2 (5 bases each). Trimming removed 3 bases from V and 2 bases from J, with 11 bases in between. This CDR3 is 15 amino acids long. Germline loops: CDR1 LNHDA, CDR2 SQIVND (reference sequence). Looking up the rest from reference TRBV19 and TRBJ2-4 gives the full variable domain: DGGITQSPKYLFRKEGQNVTLSCEQNLNHDAMYWYRQDPGQGLRLIYYSQIVNDFQKGDIAEGYSVSREKKESFPLTVTSAQKNPTAFYLCASSIPGASKNIQYFGAGTRLSVL.